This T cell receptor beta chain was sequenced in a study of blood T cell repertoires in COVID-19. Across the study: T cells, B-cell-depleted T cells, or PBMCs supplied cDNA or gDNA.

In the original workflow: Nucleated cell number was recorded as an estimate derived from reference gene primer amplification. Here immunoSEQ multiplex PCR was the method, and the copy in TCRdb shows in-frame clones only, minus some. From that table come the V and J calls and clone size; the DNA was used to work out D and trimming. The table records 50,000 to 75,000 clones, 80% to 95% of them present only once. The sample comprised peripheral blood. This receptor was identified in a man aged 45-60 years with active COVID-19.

This CDR3 reads CASSGTSGGALETQYF. CDR3 DNA sequence: TGTGCCAGCAGCGGAACGAGCGGGGGGGCCCTAGAGACCCAGTACTTC. The rearrangement uses TRBV9 and TRBJ2-5; 10 nucleotides align to TRBD2. V shed 3 bases and J 4 bases; nucleotides not matched to a gene: 9. Germline CDR1 reads SGDLS; CDR2 reads YYNGEE. This CDR3 spans 16 amino acids.